What follows are 27 T cell receptor beta chains derived from one specimen sequenced in a study of control samples from healthy donors and cancer patients. Profiling relied on immunoSEQ multiplex PCR, and the TCRdb table lists in-frame clones only, not all of them. The repertoire consists of roughly 170,000 clones, with roughly 92% occurring once and the leading ten covering over 1.3%. Material: blood. The receptors stem from a woman aged 18 to 35 in good health.

This clone has more than one count but fewer than ten. The DNA for the CDR3 is TGTGCCAGCAGCTTAGGGACGGCTGGGATTTCCTACGAGCAGTACTTC. It encodes CASSLGTAGISYEQYF. V and J are TRBV11-3 and TRBJ2-7, with D unclear. CDR3 length equals 16 residues. Trimming shortened V by 1 base and J by 1 base, and 14 bases separated the two germline ends. CDR1 SGHNT and CDR2 YENEEA come from the germline V gene.

The V and J genes are TRBV28 and TRBJ1-2; no reliable D call. Germline loops: CDR1 MDHEN, CDR2 SYDVKM. This CDR3 comprises 14 residues. Trimming took off 2 bases at V and 2 bases at J, with 9 bases between the two ends. This chain's CDR3 is CASSLKPLNYGYTF. The CDR3 DNA sequence: TGTGCCAGCAGTTTAAAACCACTAAACTATGGCTACACCTTC.

The chain recombines TRBV6-2 or TRBV6-3 with TRBJ2-7, with D perhaps TRBD2 (6 bases). The length of the CDR3 is 15 residues. V lost 2 bases to trimming and J lost 7 bases, with 18 bases between them. Germline-derived CDR1 and CDR2 are MNHEY and SVGEGT. DNA of the CDR3: TGTGCCAGCAGTTACGAGGGGAGGCATCGAGAGGAGCAGTACTTC. Protein: CASSYEGRHREEQYF.

This chain uses TRBV6-5 with TRBJ1-3, with 8 bases identical to TRBD1. Germline trimming cut 9 bases from V and 0 bases from J; bases unmatched to any gene: 4. The CDR3 sequence is 14 residues long. CDR1 MNHEY and CDR2 SVGAGI come from the germline V gene. DNA of the CDR3: TGTGCCAGTGAGGACAGGGACTCTGGAAACACCATATATTTT. This codes for CASEDRDSGNTIYF.

V is TRBV7-2 and J is TRBJ1-1; D gene unclear. V was shortened by 5 bases and J by 6 bases, with 16 bases between the two germline ends. From germline, CDR1 is SGHTA and CDR2 FQGNSA. This CDR3 is built from 14 residues. Written as DNA, the CDR3 is TGTGCCAGCAGCAAAGACTGGGTGGCCCCTGAAGCTTTCTTT. Amino acids: CASSKDWVAPEAFF.

This chain links TRBV7-2 with TRBJ2-4, with 7 positions matching TRBD2. CDR3 length: 19 residues. Germline V CDR1 and CDR2: SGHTA, FQGNSA. J lost 2 bases, V lost 0 bases, and 13 bases had no gene match. The DNA of the CDR3 is TGTGCCAGCAGCTTAGCCGAAAGGGGTAAGGGACTACCCAAAAACATTCAGTACTTC. This gives the protein CASSLAERGKGLPKNIQYF. Filled out from reference TRBV7-2 and TRBJ2-4, the complete variable domain reads GAGVSQSPSNKVTEKGKDVELRCDPISGHTALYWYRQSLGQGLEFLIYFQGNSAPDKSGLPSDRFSAERTGGSVSTLTIQRTQQEDSAVYLCASSLAERGKGLPKNIQYFGAGTRLSVL.

The chain combines TRBV9 with TRBJ1-3; 7 bases match TRBD1. Unmatched junction bases numbered 9, after V lost 0 bases and J lost 0 bases. Germline V gene lookup returns CDR1 SGDLS and CDR2 YYNGEE. This CDR3 contains 18 residues. The CDR3 region is CASSVAPTGYHSGNTIYF. The CDR3 DNA reads as TGTGCCAGCAGCGTAGCCCCGACAGGGTACCACTCTGGAAACACCATATATTTT.

The V and J genes are TRBV5-4 and TRBJ2-6; tentative D call: TRBD1 (6 bases). V shed 0 bases and J shed 2 bases, with 15 bases lying between them. Germline CDR1 is SGHNT and CDR2 is YYREEE (reference sequence). CDR3 length: 18 amino acids. The CDR3 DNA follows: TGTGCCAGCAGCTTGGGGGGGCGTTACCCTCCTGGGGCCAACGTCCTGACTTTC. This sequence encodes CASSLGGRYPPGANVLTF.

This chain connects TRBV28 to TRBJ1-2, with D unclear. Germline assignment: CDR1 MDHEN and CDR2 SYDVKM. There are 11 residues in the CDR3. Deletions cut 0 bases from V and 9 bases from J, with 5 bases between. The CDR3 DNA follows: TGTGCCAGCAGTTTATGGGGTAGCTACACCTTC. As protein: CASSLWGSYTF.

The V call is TRBV6-5, the J call TRBJ2-7; D may be TRBD2 (5 bases). Trimming removed 2 bases at V and 1 base at J, with 6 bases between. The CDR3 totals 13 residues. Looked up from germline, CDR1 is MNHEY and CDR2 is SVGAGI. The CDR3 is CASSYGGSYEQYF. The CDR3 region has the DNA TGTGCCAGCAGTTACGGAGGATCCTACGAGCAGTACTTC.

The chain links TRBV18 to TRBJ1-2; D call uncertain. The CDR3 runs 15 residues. The V end lost 1 base, the J end lost 0 bases, and 9 bases lay between the germline ends. Per the germline V gene, CDR1 is KGHSH and CDR2 is LQKENI. CDR3 residues: CASSPRQVTNYGYTF. CDR3 nucleotide sequence: TGTGCCAGCTCACCACGGCAAGTAACTAACTATGGCTACACCTTC.

This clone was seen a few times. The chain couples TRBV3-1 (or the pseudogene TRBV3-2) to TRBJ2-7; 8 nucleotides align to TRBD2. Germline loops: CDR1 LGHDT, CDR2 YNNKEL (reference sequence). The CDR3 extends over 21 amino acids. V lost 2 bases and J lost 3; bases outside the gene matches: 24. The CDR3 reads CASSQQMGPLSGSGCGYEQYF. The CDR3 bases are TGTGCCAGCAGCCAACAAATGGGCCCCTTGAGCGGGAGCGGGTGTGGCTACGAGCAGTACTTC.

The chain recombines TRBV5-1 with TRBJ1-1; D is perhaps TRBD1 (6 bases). V was cut by 4 bases and J by 4 bases, with 17 bases left in between. This CDR3 is built from 15 residues. Germline V lookup: CDR1 SGHRS, CDR2 YFSETQ. CDR3 in DNA: TGCGCCAGCAGCGGGAACACAGGGTTAAGCACTGAAGCTTTCTTT. Encoded protein: CASSGNTGLSTEAFF. The variable domain in full, completed from reference TRBV5-1 and TRBJ1-1, reads KAGVTQTPRYLIKTRGQQVTLSCSPISGHRSVSWYQQTPGQGLQFLFEYFSETQRNKGNFPGRFSGRQFSNSRSEMNVSTLELGDSALYLCASSGNTGLSTEAFFGQGTRLTVV.

The chain combines TRBV27 with TRBJ1-2; weak D call: TRBD1 (6 bases). Trimming stripped 7 bases from V and 6 bases from J, with 24 bases between. Germline V gene sequence: CDR1 MNHEY, CDR2 SMNVEV (reference sequence). CDR3 size: 16 residues. CDR3 DNA: TGTGCCAGCACCCCGGGGGGGGCGTTGGAGGGACATGGCTACACCTTC. It translates to CASTPGGALEGHGYTF.

The CDR3 DNA sequence: TGTGCCAGCACTACGGGGAACACTGAAGCTTTCTTT. This gives the protein CASTTGNTEAFF. The rearrangement uses TRBV2 and TRBJ1-1; no reliable D call. Per germline, CDR1 SNHLY and CDR2 FYNNEI. This CDR3 contains 12 residues. Trimming removed 7 bases from V and 1 base from J, with 7 bases in between.

The chain is built from TRBV14 and TRBJ1-2; D unclear. This CDR3 spans 13 amino acids. Trimming removed 7 bases at V and 7 bases at J, with 16 bases between. Germline CDR1 and CDR2: SGHDN and FVKESK. For the CDR3, the DNA is TGTGCCAGCAAGGCCCCCCCTAAAAGTGGCTACACCTTC. Its translation: CASKAPPKSGYTF.

This clone was seen just once. V and J are TRBV5-1 and TRBJ2-7, with 9 bases fitting TRBD1. Per germline, CDR1 SGHRS and CDR2 YFSETQ. The V and J ends lost 3 bases and 3 bases, in that order; junction bases with no gene match: 1. This CDR3 has 13 residues. DNA for the CDR3: TGCGCCAGCAGCTGGGGACAGGGCTACGAGCAGTACTTC. This codes for CASSWGQGYEQYF.

The V call is TRBV14, the J call TRBJ2-7, with D tentatively TRBD2 (6 bases). The V gene lost 0 bases and the J gene lost 6 bases, with 9 bases spanning the gap. The germline CDR1 and CDR2 sequences are SGHDN and FVKESK. The CDR3 contains 13 residues. CDR3 nucleotides: TGTGCCAGCAGCCAAGATACGGAGGGCGAGCAGTACTTC. Translating it yields CASSQDTEGEQYF.

This clone was counted a single time. The CDR3 here is CSVSPPGGGYTF. As DNA, the CDR3 is TGCAGCGTTAGCCCGCCCGGAGGCGGCTACACCTTC. The rearrangement joins TRBV29-1 to TRBJ1-2; no clear D. CDR3 length equals 12 residues. V lost 5 bases to trimming and J lost 8 bases, with 15 bases between them. CDR1 is SQVTM and CDR2 is ANQGSEA in the germline V gene.

The V and J genes are TRBV2 and TRBJ2-1; tentatively, D is TRBD1 or TRBD2 (5 bases each). The germline V and J ends were trimmed by 6 bases and 9 bases, with 15 bases remaining between them. The CDR3 covers 13 residues. Germline V gives CDR1 SNHLY, CDR2 FYNNEI. The CDR3 region has the DNA TGTGCCAGCAGAAGAACCTCCGGGACTGAGCAGTTCTTC. It specifies CASRRTSGTEQFF. Complete variable domain (other parts from reference TRBV2 and TRBJ2-1): EPEVTQTPSHQVTQMGQEVILRCVPISNHLYFYWYRQILGQKVEFLVSFYNNEISEKSEIFDDQFSVERPDGSNFTLKIRSTKLEDSAMYFCASRRTSGTEQFFGPGTRLTVL.

The chain combines TRBV12-2 with TRBJ1-1; the table's D call TRBD1 went unverified against the DNA. TRBV12-2 is noted as a pseudogene. The CDR3 is 14 amino acids. CDR3 sequence (DNA): TGTGCAAGTCGCTTAGCCAGGGAGAACACTGAAGCTTTCTTT. Its translation is CASRLARENTEAFF.

The CDR3 protein is CASSEIGRSNQPQHF. The CDR3, as DNA: TGTGCCAGCAGTGAGATCGGGCGTAGCAATCAGCCCCAGCATTTT. The V gene is TRBV2, the J gene TRBJ1-5, with D unclear. This CDR3 contains 15 residues. The V and J ends lost 3 bases and 0 bases respectively, with 9 bases between them. The germline V gene has CDR1 SNHLY and CDR2 FYNNEI.

The chain couples TRBV5-4 to TRBJ2-4; no reliable D call. The CDR3 is 16 residues long. V lost 3 bases and J lost 0, with 13 bases in between. Germline V gene data show CDR1 as SGHNT and CDR2 as YYREEE (reference sequence). CDR3 in DNA: TGTGCCAGCAGCTCGGGTGGGGTATTAGCCAAAAACATTCAGTACTTC. It translates to CASSSGGVLAKNIQYF.

The chain combines TRBV6-1 with TRBJ2-2; TRBD2 aligns across 8 bases. The CDR3 loop spans 17 amino acids. V was clipped by 0 bases and J by 2 bases; unmatched bases: 5. The germline V gene has CDR1 MNHNS and CDR2 SASEGT. CDR3 coding DNA: TGTGCCAGCAGTGAAGCAGTAGCGGGGCCAAACACCGGGGAGCTGTTTTTT. It specifies CASSEAVAGPNTGELFF.

The chain uses TRBV3-1 (or the pseudogene TRBV3-2) and TRBJ1-1; tentative D call: TRBD1 (5 bases). Trimming stripped 1 base from V and 6 bases from J, with 18 bases between. The CDR3 sequence is 16 residues long. The V gene's germline CDR1 is LGHDT and CDR2 YNNKEL (reference sequence). The CDR3 here is CASSQGGVGPRAEAFF. DNA for the CDR3: TGTGCCAGCAGCCAAGGGGGAGTCGGGCCCAGGGCTGAAGCTTTCTTT.

V is TRBV9 and J is TRBJ1-2; perhaps TRBD1 as D (5 bases). The V gene's germline CDR1 is SGDLS and CDR2 YYNGEE. There are 14 residues in the CDR3. The V gene lost 0 bases and the J gene lost 3 bases, with 9 bases spanning the gap. The CDR3 nucleotides are TGTGCCAGCAGCGTAGGGGGGGACGACTATGGCTACACCTTC. This encodes CASSVGGDDYGYTF.

This clone has only one observation. The J gene is TRBJ2-2, the V gene TRBV11-3; D perhaps matches TRBD2 (6 bases). The CDR3 is 15 residues long. CDR1 is SGHNT, CDR2 YENEEA, per germline. V was clipped by 3 bases and J by 1 base, with 9 bases between them. CDR3 sequence reads: CASSFGGWNTGELFF. The CDR3, as DNA: TGTGCCAGCAGCTTCGGAGGGTGGAACACCGGGGAGCTGTTTTTT.